These T cell receptor beta chains were read from a single sample in a study of monozygotic twins with inflammatory bowel disease. TCRdb reworked the 5' RACE reads into one entry per CDR3 protein, no DNA. Its clone listing holds some 200,000 distinct CDR3 sequences. The sequenced material came from blood. The receptor set was obtained from a human donor with ulcerative colitis or Crohn's disease, or a healthy co-twin of an affected twin (not recorded which). Each CDR3 is given with its conserved first and last residue.

cdr3_aa,j_call,v_call
CASSPRTGSNYGYTF,TRBJ1-2,TRBV7-2
CSARDEDSKTGSHEQYF,TRBJ2-7,TRBV20-1
CASSQLTNYGYTF,TRBJ1-2,TRBV3-1
CASSFREKLFF,TRBJ1-4,TRBV12-3/TRBV12-4
CSAEGNRNTIYF,TRBJ1-3,TRBV20-1
CASMSGSYNVQFF,TRBJ2-1,TRBV7-8
CASSLIVGTGQSYNSPLHF,TRBJ1-6,TRBV5-1
CAIRPTGQPNTEAFF,TRBJ1-1,TRBV10-3
CATSDSGVNQPQHF,TRBJ1-5,TRBV24-1
CASSMGCESTQHF,TRBJ1-5,TRBV19
CAISAGGEQYF,TRBJ2-7,TRBV10-3
CASSQDLENSYGYTF,TRBJ1-2,TRBV4-2
CASSPGSVQETQYF,TRBJ2-5,TRBV7-2
CSALLGRGYEQYF,TRBJ2-7,TRBV29-1
CASTIQGYYGYTF,TRBJ1-2,TRBV6-1
CASSFWGEGYQPQHF,TRBJ1-5,TRBV7-9
CASSYRGPPSYNSPLHF,TRBJ1-6,TRBV5-5
CASWGSPHTGTSLREQFF,TRBJ2-1,TRBV7-8
CASSFEATGGAGATNEKLFF,TRBJ1-4,TRBV5-1
CASRLTGTPNQPQHF,TRBJ1-5,TRBV7-8
CASSPPSGTNEKLFF,TRBJ1-4,TRBV28
CASSRTRPGGHREKLFF,TRBJ1-4,TRBV6-1
CASRHLGGAYNEQFF,TRBJ2-1,TRBV7-2
CASSSSYYGYTF,TRBJ1-2,TRBV7-9
CASSQWLGQETQYF,TRBJ2-5,TRBV5-1
CASSFEVQPQHF,TRBJ1-5,TRBV12-3/TRBV12-4
CSAIPLGTGNTEAFF,TRBJ1-1,TRBV20-1
CASSPQGSGGDNTGELFF,TRBJ2-2,TRBV5-1
CASSRARVEKLFF,TRBJ1-4,TRBV12-3/TRBV12-4
CASSYTGYTEAFF,TRBJ1-1,TRBV12-3/TRBV12-4
CATSGTGYEQYF,TRBJ2-7,TRBV15
CASSSDVGADTQYF,TRBJ2-3,TRBV7-9
CASSLGDLDRGRLETQYF,TRBJ2-5,TRBV11-1
CASSQEGSRSPLHF,TRBJ1-6,TRBV3-1
CASRELIRGLSNQPQHF,TRBJ1-5,TRBV19
CASSLGSSLSEQFF,TRBJ2-1,TRBV5-6
CASRYTPGANTEAFF,TRBJ1-1,TRBV5-1
CASSLDGGGVGEQFF,TRBJ2-1,TRBV7-7
CASSSWDRRNTGELFF,TRBJ2-2,TRBV5-1
CASSLGRVGYTF,TRBJ1-2,TRBV7-9
CATMNPTREEQFF,TRBJ2-1,TRBV24-1
CASSPTRGQGASNEQFF,TRBJ2-1,TRBV11-2
CASSRGTYGGEQYF,TRBJ2-7,TRBV5-1
CASSQAPPGNSGNTIYF,TRBJ1-3,TRBV4-1
CASRAGGLDDPEQFF,TRBJ2-1,TRBV5-1
CASSLAWGGLDEQFF,TRBJ2-1,TRBV5-1
CASSPTSGGETQYF,TRBJ2-5,TRBV11-2
CASSLEENSPLHF,TRBJ1-6,TRBV5-1
CASSRDEKLFF,TRBJ1-4,TRBV6-6
CASSLEGGPFF,TRBJ2-1,TRBV13
CASSQATGTNQPQHF,TRBJ1-5,TRBV3-1
CASTTWVAGNYEQYF,TRBJ2-7,TRBV12-3/TRBV12-4
CASSWSSLTAADTQYF,TRBJ2-3,TRBV12-3/TRBV12-4
CASSQNPGTADPNTGELFF,TRBJ2-2,TRBV4-1